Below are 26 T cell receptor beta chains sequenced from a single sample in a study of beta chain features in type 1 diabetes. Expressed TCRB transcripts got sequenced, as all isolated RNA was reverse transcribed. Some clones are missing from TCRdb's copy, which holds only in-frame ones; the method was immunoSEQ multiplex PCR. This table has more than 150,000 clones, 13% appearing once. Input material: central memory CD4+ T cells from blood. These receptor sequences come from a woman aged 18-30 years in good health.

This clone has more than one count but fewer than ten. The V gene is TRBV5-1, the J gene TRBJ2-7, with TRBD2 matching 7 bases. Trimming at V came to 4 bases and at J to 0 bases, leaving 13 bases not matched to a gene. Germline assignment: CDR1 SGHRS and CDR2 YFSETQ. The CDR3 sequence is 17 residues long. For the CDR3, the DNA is TGCGCCAGCAGCGCGGGAAACATAGCGGGTGGCTCCTACGAGCAGTACTTC. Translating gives CASSAGNIAGGSYEQYF.

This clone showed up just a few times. The CDR3 nucleotides read TGCGCCAGCAGCCCTCGACTAGCGGCCTACAATGAGCAGTTCTTC. This translates into CASSPRLAAYNEQFF. This chain connects TRBV4-1 to TRBJ2-1, with 9 bases aligning to TRBD2. This CDR3 has 15 amino acids. Trimming took 4 bases from V and 2 from J; bases not matched to a gene: 3. CDR1 is MGHRA, CDR2 YSYEKL, per germline.

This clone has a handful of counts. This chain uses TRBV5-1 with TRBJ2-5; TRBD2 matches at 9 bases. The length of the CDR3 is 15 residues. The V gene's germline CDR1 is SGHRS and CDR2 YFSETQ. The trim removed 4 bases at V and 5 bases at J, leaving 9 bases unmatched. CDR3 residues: CASSLVAGAMETQYF. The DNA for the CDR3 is TGCGCCAGCAGCCTCGTAGCGGGAGCGATGGAGACCCAGTACTTC.

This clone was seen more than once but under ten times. CDR3 region: CASSLGRDGSYTF. The CDR3 region has the DNA TGTGCCAGCAGCTTAGGCAGGGATGGGAGCTACACCTTC. The V and J genes are TRBV13 and TRBJ1-2, with a weak D call TRBD1 (5 bases). From germline, CDR1 is PRHDT and CDR2 FYEKMQ (reference sequence). V was pared by 0 bases and J by 9 bases, with 11 bases between. The CDR3 is 13 residues long. Supplemented by reference TRBV13 and TRBJ1-2, the full variable domain reads AAGVIQSPRHLIKEKRETATLKCYPIPRHDTVYWYQQGPGQDPQFLISFYEKMQSDKGSIPDRFSAQQFSDYHSELNMSSLELGDSALYFCASSLGRDGSYTFGSGTRLTVV.

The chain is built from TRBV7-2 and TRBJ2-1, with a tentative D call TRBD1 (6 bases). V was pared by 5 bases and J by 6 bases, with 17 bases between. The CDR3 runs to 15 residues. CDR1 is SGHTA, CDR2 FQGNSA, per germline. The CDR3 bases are TGTGCCAGCAGCCTACTTCTCAGGGGCGGCAATGAGCAGTTCTTC. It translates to CASSLLLRGGNEQFF.

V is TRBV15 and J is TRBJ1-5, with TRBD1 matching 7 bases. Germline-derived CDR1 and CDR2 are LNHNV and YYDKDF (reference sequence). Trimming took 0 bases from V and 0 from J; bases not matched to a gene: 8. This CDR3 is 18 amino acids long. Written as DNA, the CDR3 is TGTGCCACCAGCAGAGACAGGGGGTACGAGTATAGCAATCAGCCCCAGCATTTT. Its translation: CATSRDRGYEYSNQPQHF.

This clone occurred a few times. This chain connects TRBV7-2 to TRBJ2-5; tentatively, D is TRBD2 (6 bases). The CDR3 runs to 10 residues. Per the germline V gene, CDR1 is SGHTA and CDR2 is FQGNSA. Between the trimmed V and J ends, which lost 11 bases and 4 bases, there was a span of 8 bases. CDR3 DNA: TGTGCCGGGGGGAGAGAGACCCAGTACTTC. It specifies CAGGRETQYF.

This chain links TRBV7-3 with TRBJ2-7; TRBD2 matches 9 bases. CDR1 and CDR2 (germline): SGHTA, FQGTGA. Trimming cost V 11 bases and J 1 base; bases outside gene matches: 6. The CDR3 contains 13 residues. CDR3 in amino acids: CAAGGRRSYEQYF. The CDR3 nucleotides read TGTGCCGCGGGGGGGCGCAGGTCCTACGAGCAGTACTTC.

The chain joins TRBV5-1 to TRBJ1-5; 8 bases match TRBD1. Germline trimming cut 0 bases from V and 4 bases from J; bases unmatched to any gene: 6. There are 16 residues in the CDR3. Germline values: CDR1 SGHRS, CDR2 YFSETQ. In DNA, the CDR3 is TGCGCCAGCAGCTTGGTCGCGGGACAGGAAAATCAGCCCCAGCATTTT. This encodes CASSLVAGQENQPQHF. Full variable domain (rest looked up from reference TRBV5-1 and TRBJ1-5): KAGVTQTPRYLIKTRGQQVTLSCSPISGHRSVSWYQQTPGQGLQFLFEYFSETQRNKGNFPGRFSGRQFSNSRSEMNVSTLELGDSALYLCASSLVAGQENQPQHFGDGTRLSIL.

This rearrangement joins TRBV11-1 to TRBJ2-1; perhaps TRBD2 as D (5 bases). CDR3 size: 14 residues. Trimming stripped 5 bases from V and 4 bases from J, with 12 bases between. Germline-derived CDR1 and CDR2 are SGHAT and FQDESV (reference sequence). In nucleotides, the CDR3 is TGTGCCAGCAGCATACTCCGGGATTACAATGAGCAGTTCTTC. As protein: CASSILRDYNEQFF.

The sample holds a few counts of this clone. CDR3 in DNA: TGTGCCAGCAGGAAACTTCGGGAGGGCCGGGAGACCCAGTACTTC. Amino acids: CASRKLREGRETQYF. The chain recombines TRBV2 with TRBJ2-5; 8 nucleotides align to TRBD2. J lost 5 bases, V lost 6 bases, and 11 bases had no gene match. The CDR3 extends over 15 amino acids. The germline gives CDR1 SNHLY, CDR2 FYNNEI.

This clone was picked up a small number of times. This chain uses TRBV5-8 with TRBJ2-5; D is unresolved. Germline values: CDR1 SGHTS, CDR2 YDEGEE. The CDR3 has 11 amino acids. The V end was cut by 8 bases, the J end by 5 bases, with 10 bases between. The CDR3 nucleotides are TGTGCCAGTTCCTTTTTGGAGACCCAGTACTTC. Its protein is CASSFLETQYF.

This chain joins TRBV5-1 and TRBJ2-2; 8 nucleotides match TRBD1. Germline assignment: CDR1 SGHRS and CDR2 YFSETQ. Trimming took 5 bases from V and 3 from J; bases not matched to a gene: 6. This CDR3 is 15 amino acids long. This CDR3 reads CASSSDREYTGELFF. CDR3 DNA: TGCGCCAGCAGTTCGGACAGGGAATACACCGGGGAGCTGTTTTTT.

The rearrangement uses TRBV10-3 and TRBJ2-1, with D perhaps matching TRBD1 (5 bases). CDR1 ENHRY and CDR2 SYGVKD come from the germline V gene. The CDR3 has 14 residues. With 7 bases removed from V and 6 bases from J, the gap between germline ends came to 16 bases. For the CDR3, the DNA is TGTGCCATCAAGGGGTCGACAAATGGCAATGAGCAGTTCTTC. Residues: CAIKGSTNGNEQFF.

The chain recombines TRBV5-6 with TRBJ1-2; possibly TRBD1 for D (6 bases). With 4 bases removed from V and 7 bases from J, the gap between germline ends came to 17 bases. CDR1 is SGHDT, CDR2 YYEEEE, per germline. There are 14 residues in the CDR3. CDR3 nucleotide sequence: TGTGCCAGCAGCCTCCCGACAGGTCGAGGTGGCTACACCTTC. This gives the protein CASSLPTGRGGYTF.

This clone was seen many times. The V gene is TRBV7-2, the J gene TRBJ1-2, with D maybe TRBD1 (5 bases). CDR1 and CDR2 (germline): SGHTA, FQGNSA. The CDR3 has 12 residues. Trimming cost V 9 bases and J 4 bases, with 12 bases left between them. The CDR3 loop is CARGEGLYGYTF. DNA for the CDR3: TGTGCCAGGGGAGAGGGACTCTATGGCTACACCTTC. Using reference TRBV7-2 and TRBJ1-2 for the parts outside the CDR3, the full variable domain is GAGVSQSPSNKVTEKGKDVELRCDPISGHTALYWYRQSLGQGLEFLIYFQGNSAPDKSGLPSDRFSAERTGGSVSTLTIQRTQQEDSAVYLCARGEGLYGYTFGSGTRLTVV.

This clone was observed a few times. The CDR3 is CASSPAAPRPDTQYF. The CDR3 DNA follows: TGTGCCAGCAGTCCAGCGGCACCAAGGCCGGATACGCAGTATTTT. This chain uses TRBV28 with TRBJ2-3; TRBD2 might be the D (5 bases). The CDR3 spans 15 residues. Germline-derived CDR1 and CDR2 are MDHEN and SYDVKM. V lost 5 bases, J lost 6 bases, and 18 bases lay in between.

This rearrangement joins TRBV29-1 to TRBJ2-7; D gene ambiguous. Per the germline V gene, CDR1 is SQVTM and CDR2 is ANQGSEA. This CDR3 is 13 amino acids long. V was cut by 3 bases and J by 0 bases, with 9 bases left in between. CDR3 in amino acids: CSVETANSYEQYF. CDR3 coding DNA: TGCAGCGTTGAGACTGCTAACTCCTACGAGCAGTACTTC.

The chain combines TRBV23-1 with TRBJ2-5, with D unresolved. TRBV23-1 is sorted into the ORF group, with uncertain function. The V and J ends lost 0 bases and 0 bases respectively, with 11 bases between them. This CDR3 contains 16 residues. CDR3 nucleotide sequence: TGCGCCAGCAGTCAATCCCAAGCGATAGACCAAGAGACCCAGTACTTC. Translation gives CASSQSQAIDQETQYF.

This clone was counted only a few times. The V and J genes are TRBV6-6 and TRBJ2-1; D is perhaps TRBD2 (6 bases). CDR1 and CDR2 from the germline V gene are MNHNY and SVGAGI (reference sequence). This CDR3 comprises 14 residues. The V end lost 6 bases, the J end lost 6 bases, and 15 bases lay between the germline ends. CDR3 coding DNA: TGTGCCAGCAGATTTCCGGGACTTCCCAATGAGCAGTTCTTC. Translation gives CASRFPGLPNEQFF.

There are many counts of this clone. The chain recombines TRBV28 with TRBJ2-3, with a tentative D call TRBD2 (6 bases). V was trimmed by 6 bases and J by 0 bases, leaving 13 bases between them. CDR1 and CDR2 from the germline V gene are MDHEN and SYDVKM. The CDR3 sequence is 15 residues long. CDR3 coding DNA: TGTGCCAGCAGGTTTCAACTAGCTAGCACAGATACGCAGTATTTT. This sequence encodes CASRFQLASTDTQYF.

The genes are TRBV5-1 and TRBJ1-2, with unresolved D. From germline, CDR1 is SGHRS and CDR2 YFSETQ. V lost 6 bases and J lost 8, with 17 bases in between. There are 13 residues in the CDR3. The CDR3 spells CASKGQDFDGYTF. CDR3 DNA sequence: TGCGCCAGCAAAGGTCAAGACTTTGACGGCTACACCTTC.

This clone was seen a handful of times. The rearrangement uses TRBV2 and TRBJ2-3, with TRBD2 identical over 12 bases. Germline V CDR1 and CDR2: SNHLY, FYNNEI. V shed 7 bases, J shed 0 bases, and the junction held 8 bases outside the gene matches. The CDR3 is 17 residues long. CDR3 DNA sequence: TGTGCCAGCACTACTAGCGGGAGGTTTCTTAGCACAGATACGCAGTATTTT. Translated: CASTTSGRFLSTDTQYF.

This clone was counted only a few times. The CDR3 coding sequence is TGTGCCAGTAGTATAGTGGGGGGGGGCGCTAGGACTAGCGGGAGGCTGGATGAGCAGTTCTTC. Translated: CASSIVGGGARTSGRLDEQFF. The chain recombines TRBV19 with TRBJ2-1; 14 nucleotides line up with TRBD2. Per germline, CDR1 LNHDA and CDR2 SQIVND (reference sequence). V shed 1 base and J 8 bases; nucleotides not matched to a gene: 19. The CDR3 is 21 residues long.

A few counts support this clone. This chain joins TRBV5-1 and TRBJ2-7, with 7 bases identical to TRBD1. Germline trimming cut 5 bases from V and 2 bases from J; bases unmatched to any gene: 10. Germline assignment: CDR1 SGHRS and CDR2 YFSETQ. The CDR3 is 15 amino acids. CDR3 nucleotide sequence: TGCGCCAGCAGAAAGGGACAGTTACTAGCCTACGAGCAGTACTTC. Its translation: CASRKGQLLAYEQYF.

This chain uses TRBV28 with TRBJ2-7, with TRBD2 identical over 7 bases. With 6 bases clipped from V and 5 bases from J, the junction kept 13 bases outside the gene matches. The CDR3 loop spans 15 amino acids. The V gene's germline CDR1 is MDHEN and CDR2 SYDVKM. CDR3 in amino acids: CASRPSGREWDEQYF. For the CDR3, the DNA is TGTGCCAGCAGACCCTCGGGGCGGGAGTGGGACGAGCAGTACTTC.